This paragraph covers one T cell receptor (beta chain) sequence. These data originate in a study of T cell changes during pregnancy in multiple sclerosis. The repertoire was sequenced with immunoSEQ multiplex PCR; TCRdb's copy has only in-frame clones and lacks some. The profile shows around 50,000 clones, 90% to 95% of them singletons. The ends were cut back, 0 bases at V and 5 bases at J, with 7 bases in the middle. Germline CDR1 reads LNHNV; CDR2 reads YYDKDF (reference sequence). This CDR3 has 13 residues. The starting material was CD8+ T cells from peripheral blood mononuclear cells, obtained in the first trimester of pregnancy. The chain links TRBV15 to TRBJ1-1; D is unclear. The receptor's source is a female donor with multiple sclerosis, enrolled in a pregnancy study. The CDR3 here is CATSRDTRTEAFF. The CDR3 bases are TGTGCCACCAGCAGAGATACCCGGACTGAAGCTTTCTTT. The full variable domain, rest sourced from reference TRBV15 and TRBJ1-1, is DAMVIQNPRYQVTQFGKPVTLSCSQTLNHNVMYWYQQKSSQAPKLLFHYYDKDFNNEADTPDNFQSRRPNTSFCFLDIRSPGLGDTAMYLCATSRDTRTEAFFGQGTRLTVV.